This passage covers 10 T cell receptor beta chains from one sample sequenced in a study of blood T cell repertoires in COVID-19. Clones were sequenced by immunoSEQ multiplex PCR, and TCRdb holds only the in-frame ones, with some missing. The table lists under 200,000 clones, 60% to 85% of them singletons, with around 8.1% in the top ten. The material sequenced was peripheral blood. These receptor sequences come from a woman in her fifties or sixties with COVID-19, enrolled during active disease.

This clone turned up a few times. The rearrangement joins TRBV24-1 to TRBJ2-2; D ambiguous. Germline V lookup: CDR1 KGHDR, CDR2 SFDVKD. The V gene lost 6 bases and the J gene lost 2 bases, with 12 bases spanning the gap. The CDR3 covers 15 residues. CDR3 amino acids: CATSPRKLNTGELFF. The CDR3 coding sequence is TGTGCCACCAGTCCCAGGAAATTAAACACCGGGGAGCTGTTTTTT.

The chain carries TRBV11-2 and TRBJ2-3, with no clear D. The CDR3 is 15 amino acids. V was cut by 0 bases and J by 2 bases, with 9 bases left in between. Per germline, CDR1 SGHAT and CDR2 FQNNGV. CDR3 coding DNA: TGTGCCAGCAGCTTAGACCCCAGATACACAGATACGCAGTATTTT. Translated, it gives CASSLDPRYTDTQYF.

The genes are TRBV19 and TRBJ2-7; 12 bases map to TRBD2. J was trimmed by 1 base and V by 6 bases; bases with no gene match: 10. The CDR3 runs to 17 residues. CDR1 and CDR2 from the germline V gene are LNHDA and SQIVND (reference sequence). CDR3 bases: TGTGCCAGTAGCCGGAAACCTAGCGGGAGGGTGTCCTACGAGCAGTACTTC. Amino acids: CASSRKPSGRVSYEQYF.

The chain has TRBV28 and TRBJ2-7; 11 bases fit TRBD1. Per the germline V gene, CDR1 is MDHEN and CDR2 is SYDVKM. The CDR3 length is 16 residues. With 5 bases clipped from V and 3 bases from J, the junction kept 9 bases outside the gene matches. CDR3 region: CASSPAGDRGVYEQYV. DNA of the CDR3: TGTGCCAGCAGTCCAGCCGGGGACAGGGGGGTCTACGAGCAGTACGTC.

The CDR3 region has the DNA TGCGCCAGCAGCTCCTCGAGACTAGCGGGGGGCAATGAGCAGTTCTTC. Protein sequence: CASSSSRLAGGNEQFF. V gene TRBV5-1 combines with J gene TRBJ2-1, with 13 bases lining up with TRBD2. Unmatched junction bases numbered 6, after V lost 3 bases and J lost 6 bases. Germline CDR1 SGHRS, CDR2 YFSETQ. CDR3 size: 16 residues.

The chain recombines TRBV5-6 with TRBJ1-3; possible D gene TRBD1, 5 bases. CDR1 SGHDT and CDR2 YYEEEE come from the germline V gene. V lost 7 bases and J 4 bases, leaving 15 bases between the germline ends. This CDR3 has 14 amino acids. The CDR3 loop is CASLSYAGGNTIYF. In nucleotides, the CDR3 is TGTGCCAGCCTTAGCTACGCAGGGGGAAACACCATATATTTT.

The genes are TRBV10-1 and TRBJ2-2; weak D call: TRBD2 (6 bases). V was trimmed by 8 bases and J by 1 base, leaving 14 bases between them. There are 15 residues in the CDR3. Germline V gene sequence: CDR1 WNHNN, CDR2 SYGVQD (reference sequence). The CDR3 bases are TGCGCCAGCCGGGGGACGTTTGAGAACACCGGGGAGCTGTTTTTT. This sequence encodes CASRGTFENTGELFF.

This chain joins TRBV3-1 (or the pseudogene TRBV3-2) and TRBJ2-2; D possibly corresponds to TRBD1 (6 bases). V dropped 0 bases and J dropped 2 bases, with 13 bases sitting between them. The CDR3 is 17 residues long. The V gene's germline CDR1 is LGHDT and CDR2 YNNKEL (reference sequence). The CDR3 DNA is TGTGCCAGCAGCCAAGATTGGGCAGGGGCTAACACCGGGGAGCTGTTTTTT. Amino acids: CASSQDWAGANTGELFF.

The chain links TRBV19 to TRBJ2-1; 8 bases match TRBD2. CDR3 length: 17 residues. The ends lost 4 bases at V and 5 bases at J; junction bases unmatched: 13. The germline CDR1 and CDR2 sequences are LNHDA and SQIVND (reference sequence). The CDR3 protein is CASSTRVAGTFDNEQFF. The CDR3 DNA sequence: TGTGCCAGTAGTACCCGGGTAGCGGGAACTTTTGACAATGAGCAGTTCTTC.

This chain links TRBV18 with TRBJ1-2; no definite D call. Trimming removed 1 base from V and 5 bases from J, with 14 bases in between. There are 15 residues in the CDR3. Looked up from germline, CDR1 is KGHSH and CDR2 is LQKENI. CDR3 loop: CASSPQPGPLYGYTF. The DNA of the CDR3 is TGTGCCAGCTCACCACAACCCGGTCCCTTATATGGCTACACCTTC.